What follows are 21 T cell receptor beta chains derived from one specimen sequenced in a study of long-term antiretroviral therapy in people with HIV. Sequencing relied on immunoSEQ assay v3.0, run at survey level. Clones were sequenced by immunoSEQ multiplex PCR, and TCRdb holds only the in-frame ones, with some missing. The sample records about 33,000 clones, about three quarters being singletons. The sequencing used unsorted PBMCs, collected 2 years after starting antiretroviral therapy. Every receptor here comes from a woman in her forties or fifties with HIV.

On this clone: The junction shows a germline mismatch at one end, possibly a read error. This chain uses TRBV6-1 with TRBJ1-2, with a tentative D call TRBD1 (5 bases). Germline V gene sequence: CDR1 MNHNS, CDR2 SASEGT. CDR3 length: 13 amino acids. CDR3 sequence: CASSDRGEGGYTF. DNA for the CDR3: TGCGCCAGCAGTGACAGAGGAGAGGGCGGCTACACCTTC.

The chain joins TRBV10-3 to TRBJ2-7, with unresolved D. CDR1 and CDR2 from the germline V gene are ENHRY and SYGVKD. CDR3 length equals 14 residues. The germline V and J ends were trimmed by 0 bases and 6 bases, with 12 bases remaining between them. This CDR3 reads CAISESFLGGEQYV. The CDR3 bases are TGTGCCATCAGTGAGTCGTTCCTAGGTGGCGAGCAGTACGTC.

The rearrangement links TRBV4-1 to TRBJ1-6; TRBD1 agrees at 8 bases. The CDR3 totals 16 residues. Germline lookup yields CDR1 MGHRA and CDR2 YSYEKL. With V trimmed by 2 bases and J by 9 bases, 9 bases remained unmatched. The CDR3 here is CASSQSAGGRGSPLHF. CDR3 bases: TGCGCCAGCAGCCAATCAGCAGGGGGCAGGGGTTCACCCCTCCACTTT.

This clone was detected once. The V call is TRBV7-3, the J call TRBJ2-1; possibly TRBD1 for D (6 bases). Germline V CDR1 and CDR2: SGHTA, FQGTGA. The CDR3 totals 15 residues. Trimming removed 2 bases from V and 8 bases from J, with 16 bases in between. The CDR3 sequence: CASSLFGTIMDEQFF. DNA of the CDR3: TGTGCCAGCAGCTTATTCGGGACAATCATGGATGAGCAGTTCTTC.

This clone was found a few times. The chain employs TRBV9 and TRBJ1-2, with TRBD1 as a possible D gene (5 bases). Germline V gives CDR1 SGDLS, CDR2 YYNGEE. V was shortened by 0 bases and J by 4 bases, with 13 bases between the two germline ends. The CDR3 is made up of 15 amino acids. The CDR3, as DNA: TGTGCCAGCAGCGTAGTCGGGGGTTGGGGCTATGGCTACACCTTC. Its protein is CASSVVGGWGYGYTF.

This rearrangement joins TRBV7-2 to TRBJ2-3, with D possibly called TRBD1 or TRBD2 (6 bases each). Germline assignment: CDR1 SGHTA and CDR2 FQGNSA. The CDR3 extends over 16 amino acids. V was cut by 0 bases and J by 2 bases, with 12 bases left in between. Here the CDR3 DNA reads TGTGCCAGCAGCTTAGCCGGGCGGGGACACACAGATACGCAGTATTTT. This gives the protein CASSLAGRGHTDTQYF.

V usage is TRBV19 and J usage is TRBJ1-3; no clear D. Looked up from germline, CDR1 is LNHDA and CDR2 is SQIVND (reference sequence). This CDR3 contains 16 residues. Trimming removed 0 bases from V and 2 bases from J, with 11 bases in between. The CDR3 nucleotides are TGTGCCAGTAGTATAGATGGGCGAACAGCTGGAAACACCATATATTTT. Protein product: CASSIDGRTAGNTIYF.

The V gene is TRBV6-1, the J gene TRBJ2-7; no definite D call. V was shortened by 3 bases and J by 2 bases, with 5 bases between the two germline ends. The germline V gene has CDR1 MNHNS and CDR2 SASEGT. The CDR3 is 12 amino acids. The CDR3 is CASSDPPYEQYV. The CDR3 nucleotides read TGTGCCAGCAGTGATCCTCCCTACGAGCAGTACGTC.

V and J are TRBV6-5 and TRBJ1-1, with D maybe TRBD1 (6 bases). Germline CDR1 MNHEY, CDR2 SVGAGI. V was clipped by 6 bases and J by 6 bases, with 17 bases between them. This CDR3 contains 14 residues. In nucleotides, the CDR3 is TGTGCCAGCAGACCAGGGGCGTCGGGGTCTGAAGCTTTCTTT. This encodes CASRPGASGSEAFF.

The CDR3 reads CASSLPDRASAGELFF. As DNA, the CDR3 is TGTGCCAGCAGCTTACCGGACAGGGCGAGCGCCGGGGAGCTGTTTTTT. The chain employs TRBV11-3 and TRBJ2-2, with 8 bases fitting TRBD1. V shed 2 bases and J 6 bases; nucleotides not matched to a gene: 8. CDR1 is SGHNT, CDR2 YENEEA, per germline. The CDR3 sequence is 16 residues long.

The chain links TRBV30 to TRBJ1-3; possibly TRBD1 for D (6 bases). Germline V gene lookup returns CDR1 GTSNPN and CDR2 SVGIG (reference sequence). V was clipped by 1 base and J by 0 bases, with 7 bases between them. CDR3 size: 14 residues. CDR3 region: CAWSGGLSGNTIYF. The DNA for the CDR3 is TGTGCCTGGAGTGGGGGGCTCTCTGGAAACACCATATATTTT.

V and J are TRBV5-1 and TRBJ1-5; 7 bases agree with TRBD1. The trim removed 0 bases at V and 0 bases at J, leaving 0 bases unmatched. The germline V gene has CDR1 SGHRS and CDR2 YFSETQ. This CDR3 region has 15 residues. The CDR3 loop is CASSLAGGSNQPQHF. CDR3 nucleotide sequence: TGCGCCAGCAGCTTGGCAGGGGGTAGCAATCAGCCCCAGCATTTT.

The rearrangement joins TRBV7-2 to TRBJ1-6; D uncertain. The CDR3 is 16 amino acids. Germline CDR1 SGHTA, CDR2 FQGNSA. The V end lost 4 bases, the J end lost 10 bases, and 20 bases lay between the germline ends. The CDR3 protein is CASSSSPTVLQSPLHF. Written as DNA, the CDR3 is TGTGCCAGCAGCTCATCGCCCACAGTGTTGCAATCACCCCTCCACTTT.

This chain connects TRBV20-1 to TRBJ2-7; D gene ambiguous. Germline CDR1 reads DFQATT; CDR2 reads SNEGSKA (reference sequence). The CDR3 is 11 amino acids. With 6 bases removed from V and 5 bases from J, the gap between germline ends came to 11 bases. CDR3 sequence: CSARTVDEQYF. The DNA of the CDR3 is TGCAGTGCCCGAACTGTGGACGAGCAGTACTTC.

V usage is TRBV5-6 and J usage is TRBJ1-3; no clear D gene. The V gene lost 0 bases and the J gene lost 2 bases, with 9 bases spanning the gap. The CDR3 spans 15 residues. Germline loops: CDR1 SGHDT, CDR2 YYEEEE. DNA for the CDR3: TGTGCCAGCAGCTTGGGCCCTAGCACTGGAAACACCATATATTTT. Its translation: CASSLGPSTGNTIYF.

Only a few counts were recorded for this clone. The V and J genes are TRBV6-1 and TRBJ1-4, with unresolved D. Germline V gene sequence: CDR1 MNHNS, CDR2 SASEGT. This CDR3 contains 12 residues. V lost 3 bases to trimming and J lost 8 bases, with 7 bases between them. The chain's CDR3 is CASSEVREKLFF. The DNA for the CDR3 is TGTGCCAGCAGTGAGGTACGAGAAAAACTGTTTTTT.

The chain joins TRBV6-5 to TRBJ2-5, with 7 bases that match TRBD1. In germline, CDR1 is MNHEY, CDR2 SVGAGI. V lost 2 bases, J lost 3 bases, and 0 bases stayed unmatched. CDR3 length equals 13 residues. In nucleotides, the CDR3 is TGTGCCAGCAGTTACGGACAGGAAGAGACCCAGTACTTC. It encodes CASSYGQEETQYF.

The chain uses TRBV5-4 and TRBJ1-3; 8 bases map to TRBD1. J gave up 2 bases and V 4 bases, and 2 bases lay outside the gene matches. The CDR3 covers 14 residues. The V gene's germline CDR1 is SGHNT and CDR2 YYREEE (reference sequence). This CDR3 reads CASSPGGPGNTIYF. CDR3 sequence (DNA): TGTGCCAGCAGCCCAGGGGGCCCTGGAAACACCATATATTTT.

The chain joins TRBV30 to TRBJ2-7, with D possibly being TRBD1 (6 bases). CDR1 and CDR2 (germline): GTSNPN, SVGIG (reference sequence). There are 14 residues in the CDR3. Trimming left V 5 bases short and J 2 bases short, with 16 bases between. Written as DNA, the CDR3 is TGTGCCTGGGGGGGCCCCCTGGGCCCCTACGAGCAGTACGTC. Protein sequence: CAWGGPLGPYEQYV.

The chain combines TRBV5-6 with TRBJ1-2, with D unresolved. Germline loops: CDR1 SGHDT, CDR2 YYEEEE. The germline V and J ends were trimmed by 3 bases and 1 base, with 4 bases remaining between them. The CDR3 spans 12 residues. The CDR3 reads CASSSHNYGYTF. For the CDR3, the DNA is TGTGCCAGCAGCTCCCATAACTATGGCTACACCTTC.

The chain joins TRBV14 to TRBJ2-2, with D perhaps TRBD2 (5 bases). Germline V CDR1 and CDR2: SGHDN, FVKESK. The V end was cut by 0 bases, the J end by 7 bases, with 6 bases between. The CDR3 loop spans 13 amino acids. CDR3 residues: CASSQEEVGELFF. The CDR3 coding sequence is TGTGCCAGCAGCCAAGAGGAGGTCGGGGAGCTGTTTTTT.